One sample yielded the 28 T cell receptor beta chains listed below, sequenced in a study of blood T cell repertoires in COVID-19. The assay was immunoSEQ multiplex PCR, and TCRdb's table has in-frame clones only and misses some. Of some 260,000 clones detected, 88% appear once; the ten largest clones hold about 9.4%. Material: peripheral blood. Every receptor here comes from a woman in her sixties or seventies with COVID-19, enrolled during active disease.

The genes are TRBV7-6 and TRBJ2-7, with D hard to call. This CDR3 comprises 15 residues. V lost 1 base, J lost 0 bases, and 10 bases lay in between. CDR1 and CDR2 from the germline V gene are SGHVS and FNYEAQ. CDR3 nucleotides: TGTGCCAGCAGCTTAGAACGGGTTAGCTCCTACGAGCAGTACTTC. It translates to CASSLERVSSYEQYF.

The chain's CDR3 is CASSTTSVNIQYF. CDR3 nucleotides: TGTGCCAGCAGCACCACTAGCGTAAACATTCAGTACTTC. The chain recombines TRBV11-2 with TRBJ2-4; TRBD2 matches at 7 bases. The CDR3 sequence is 13 residues long. Trimming at V came to 5 bases and at J to 6 bases, leaving 4 bases not matched to a gene. Germline CDR1 SGHAT, CDR2 FQNNGV.

V gene TRBV6-2 or TRBV6-3 combines with J gene TRBJ2-3; the match to TRBD2 covers 7 bases. The CDR3 totals 16 residues. Trimming took 5 bases from V and 1 from J; bases not matched to a gene: 9. Germline CDR1 MNHEY, CDR2 SVGEGT. The CDR3 DNA follows: TGTGCCAGCAGTCCCTGGGAGCGGGGTGGCACAGATACGCAGTATTTT. This translates into CASSPWERGGTDTQYF.

The chain combines TRBV30 with TRBJ2-6, with D hard to call. Germline-derived CDR1 and CDR2 are GTSNPN and SVGIG (reference sequence). Trimming shortened V by 3 bases and J by 4 bases, and 22 bases separated the two germline ends. This CDR3 is 18 amino acids long. CDR3 protein: CAWSAGRRWSLGANVLTF. For the CDR3, the DNA is TGTGCCTGGAGCGCCGGCCGACGCTGGAGTCTCGGGGCCAACGTCCTGACTTTC.

Concerning this clone itself: The DNA is left out, because the CDR3 cannot be placed on it with certainty; the CDR3 is given as TCRdb lists it. This chain connects TRBV25-1 to TRBJ1-2. The CDR3 numbers 15 amino acids, ends counted. Germline loops: CDR1 MGHDK, CDR2 SYGVNS. CDR3 sequence reads: CASSEHPDFGSGYTF.

In this sample, this clone turned up a few times. The rearrangement joins TRBV2 to TRBJ2-7, with TRBD2 matching 8 bases. This CDR3 region has 14 residues. V trimming: 7 bases; J trimming: 3 bases; junction bases outside the gene matches: 8. Germline V gene lookup returns CDR1 SNHLY and CDR2 FYNNEI. The CDR3 loop reads CASIHPAGGYEQYF. The CDR3 nucleotides read TGTGCCAGCATTCATCCGGCGGGAGGCTACGAGCAGTACTTC.

This sequence joins TRBV28 and TRBJ2-7; 7 bases are a match to TRBD2. This CDR3 has 16 residues. Per germline, CDR1 MDHEN and CDR2 SYDVKM. V dropped 5 bases and J dropped 4; count of bases not matched to a gene: 14. DNA of the CDR3: TGTGCCAGCAGTACTTCCCTAGCGGCAGACAATTACGAGCAGTACTTC. Translated: CASSTSLAADNYEQYF.

V usage is TRBV2 and J usage is TRBJ2-6; D might be TRBD1 (5 bases). There are 16 residues in the CDR3. V dropped 4 bases and J dropped 4 bases, with 14 bases sitting between them. In germline, CDR1 is SNHLY, CDR2 FYNNEI. The CDR3 loop is CASSGETAGGANVLTF. CDR3 bases: TGTGCCAGCAGTGGCGAGACAGCAGGCGGGGCCAACGTCCTGACTTTC.

CDR3 coding DNA: TGTGCCAGCCGTCAAAAGACTAGCGGGAGGGCCGACAATGAGCAGTTCTTC. Its translation: CASRQKTSGRADNEQFF. This rearrangement joins TRBV28 to TRBJ2-1; 14 bases are shared with TRBD2. Looked up from germline, CDR1 is MDHEN and CDR2 is SYDVKM. There are 17 residues in the CDR3. The V gene end was trimmed by 8 bases and the J gene end by 5 bases; junction bases not matched to a gene: 11.

The chain combines TRBV6-1 with TRBJ1-4; no reliable D call. This CDR3 has 17 residues. CDR1 is MNHNS and CDR2 is SASEGT in the germline V gene. V lost 4 bases to trimming and J lost 7 bases, with 22 bases between them. CDR3 loop: CASSVYPRDGSGEKLFF. The CDR3 region has the DNA TGTGCCAGCAGTGTGTATCCCCGCGATGGGAGCGGTGAAAAACTGTTTTTT.

The rearrangement joins TRBV2 to TRBJ2-5; 7 nucleotides match TRBD1. Per the germline V gene, CDR1 is SNHLY and CDR2 is FYNNEI. The CDR3 is made up of 14 amino acids. J lost 2 bases, V lost 6 bases, and 6 bases had no gene match. The CDR3 DNA follows: TGTGCCAGCAGATTAGGGACAGCGCAAGAGACCCAGTACTTC. As protein: CASRLGTAQETQYF. Complete variable domain (other parts from reference TRBV2 and TRBJ2-5): EPEVTQTPSHQVTQMGQEVILRCVPISNHLYFYWYRQILGQKVEFLVSFYNNEISEKSEIFDDQFSVERPDGSNFTLKIRSTKLEDSAMYFCASRLGTAQETQYFGPGTRLLVL.

The chain links TRBV30 to TRBJ2-7; 9 bases map to TRBD1. Germline V CDR1 and CDR2: GTSNPN, SVGIG (reference sequence). Trimming removed 5 bases from V and 1 base from J; junction bases left unmatched: 6. The CDR3 covers 14 residues. The CDR3 loop reads CAWDGQGSSYEQYF. In nucleotides, the CDR3 is TGTGCCTGGGACGGACAGGGGTCATCCTACGAGCAGTACTTC.

V usage is TRBV5-8 and J usage is TRBJ1-6, with D unresolved. Trimming stripped 2 bases from V and 8 bases from J, with 14 bases between. The CDR3 loop spans 15 amino acids. The V gene's germline CDR1 is SGHTS and CDR2 YDEGEE. The CDR3 region has the DNA TGTGCCAGCAGCTTCGTTTGGGCAGGTGATTCACCCCTCCACTTT. Residues: CASSFVWAGDSPLHF.

The chain uses TRBV6-6 and TRBJ2-7; 7 bases align to TRBD2. CDR3 length equals 16 residues. After removal of 5 bases from V and 3 bases from J, the junction contained 13 bases not matched to a gene. Germline V CDR1 and CDR2: MNHNY, SVGAGI (reference sequence). The CDR3 protein is CASSTPRASGNYEQYF. CDR3 sequence (DNA): TGTGCCAGCAGTACCCCGCGGGCTAGCGGTAACTACGAGCAGTACTTC.

This sequence joins TRBV5-1 and TRBJ2-1, with 8 bases matching TRBD2. Per germline, CDR1 SGHRS and CDR2 YFSETQ. CDR3 length: 14 amino acids. Trimming took 2 bases from V and 8 from J; bases not matched to a gene: 6. Here the CDR3 DNA reads TGCGCCAGCAGCTTTAATAGCGGGATGGATGAGCAGTTCTTC. This sequence encodes CASSFNSGMDEQFF.

This clone came up once. The V call is TRBV14, the J call TRBJ2-7; weak D call: TRBD1 (7 bases). V was cut by 4 bases and J by 7 bases, with 11 bases left in between. Per the germline V gene, CDR1 is SGHDN and CDR2 is FVKESK. CDR3 length: 12 residues. The CDR3 DNA sequence: TGTGCCAGCAGCCCAGGGGGGCGGGAGCAGTACTTC. Translated, it gives CASSPGGREQYF. The full variable domain, in which reference TRBV14 and TRBJ2-7 provide the parts outside the CDR3, is EAGVTQFPSHSVIEKGQTVTLRCDPISGHDNLYWYRRVMGKEIKFLLHFVKESKQDESGMPNNRFLAERTGGTYSTLKVQPAELEDSGVYFCASSPGGREQYFGPGTRLTVT.

CDR3 bases: TGTGCCAGCAGCTTGGAGGAGGGCTACGAGCAGTACTTC. Translating it yields CASSLEEGYEQYF. The gene calls are TRBV5-5 and TRBJ2-7; TRBD2 might be the D (6 bases). Germline V gene sequence: CDR1 SGHKS, CDR2 YYEKEE (reference sequence). V was trimmed by 0 bases and J by 3 bases, leaving 7 bases between them. The CDR3 spans 13 residues.

This chain links TRBV16 with TRBJ2-1, with 11 bases matching TRBD2. The CDR3 has 15 residues. V dropped 0 bases and J dropped 8; count of bases not matched to a gene: 3. CDR1 and CDR2 (germline): KGHSY, FQNENV. Here the CDR3 reads CASSQSGLAGYEQFF. The CDR3 region has the DNA TGTGCCAGCAGCCAATCTGGACTAGCGGGTTATGAGCAGTTCTTC.

The chain combines TRBV6-5 with TRBJ2-7; 12 bases fit TRBD2. The trim removed 8 bases at V and 7 bases at J, leaving 9 bases unmatched. Germline V CDR1 and CDR2: MNHEY, SVGAGI. This CDR3 region has 14 residues. CDR3 sequence reads: CASGLTSGSLEQYF. The CDR3 nucleotides are TGTGCCAGCGGACTGACTAGCGGGAGCTTGGAGCAGTACTTC.

This chain links TRBV3-1 (or the pseudogene TRBV3-2) with TRBJ2-5; 7 nucleotides align to TRBD1. Germline loops: CDR1 LGHDT, CDR2 YNNKEL (reference sequence). This CDR3 is built from 14 residues. J lost 4 bases, V lost 4 bases, and 6 bases had no gene match. The CDR3 DNA sequence: TGTGCCAGCAGCCGGGACAGCAGTGGAGAGACCCAGTACTTC. Its protein is CASSRDSSGETQYF.

The rearrangement uses TRBV27 and TRBJ1-2, with 10 bases matching TRBD1. The CDR3 has 14 residues. CDR1 and CDR2 from the germline V gene are MNHEY and SMNVEV (reference sequence). J was trimmed by 4 bases and V by 4 bases; bases with no gene match: 3. The CDR3 nucleotides are TGTGCCAGCAGTTCCGGGACAGGGGTCTATGGCTACACCTTC. This gives the protein CASSSGTGVYGYTF.

This clone has a handful of counts. This chain uses TRBV19 with TRBJ1-3, with D maybe TRBD1 (5 bases). There are 15 residues in the CDR3. V was pared by 4 bases and J by 6 bases, with 16 bases between. CDR1 LNHDA and CDR2 SQIVND come from the germline V gene (reference sequence). CDR3 protein: CASSNGGDGLNTIYF. For the CDR3, the DNA is TGTGCCAGTAGTAACGGCGGGGACGGACTAAACACCATATATTTT. Combining the CDR3 with reference TRBV19 and TRBJ1-3 gives the whole variable domain DGGITQSPKYLFRKEGQNVTLSCEQNLNHDAMYWYRQDPGQGLRLIYYSQIVNDFQKGDIAEGYSVSREKKESFPLTVTSAQKNPTAFYLCASSNGGDGLNTIYFGEGSWLTVV.

The chain recombines TRBV5-1 with TRBJ2-6; D not certain. The CDR3 extends over 14 amino acids. Deletions cut 1 base from V and 2 bases from J, with 4 bases between. From germline, CDR1 is SGHRS and CDR2 YFSETQ. The CDR3 DNA reads as TGCGCCAGCAGCTTGTCTCCTGGGGCCAACGTCCTGACTTTC. This codes for CASSLSPGANVLTF.

The chain combines TRBV24-1 with TRBJ2-3; the D gene is possibly TRBD1 (5 bases). V was trimmed by 5 bases and J by 6 bases, leaving 17 bases between them. Germline-derived CDR1 and CDR2 are KGHDR and SFDVKD. The CDR3 contains 15 residues. The CDR3 region is CATSGKQDDRDTQYF. CDR3 nucleotide sequence: TGTGCCACCAGTGGTAAACAGGATGATCGGGATACGCAGTATTTT.

V is TRBV29-1 and J is TRBJ1-2; 7 positions agree with TRBD1. After removal of 3 bases from V and 3 bases from J, the junction contained 4 bases not matched to a gene. Germline CDR1 is SQVTM and CDR2 is ANQGSEA. The CDR3 sequence is 13 residues long. The CDR3 region has the DNA TGCAGCGTTGATGTGCAGGGGGACTATGGCTACACCTTC. Residues: CSVDVQGDYGYTF.

The rearrangement uses TRBV7-3 and TRBJ2-6, with a weak D call TRBD1 (6 bases). The CDR3 has 14 amino acids. Germline loops: CDR1 SGHTA, CDR2 FQGTGA. Trimming shortened V by 8 bases and J by 3 bases, and 11 bases separated the two germline ends. The CDR3 DNA sequence: TGTGCCAGCGGGCAGGGACATGGGGCCAACGTCCTGACTTTC. It codes for CASGQGHGANVLTF. The variable domain in full, completed from reference TRBV7-3 and TRBJ2-6, reads GAGVSQTPSNKVTEKGKYVELRCDPISGHTALYWYRQSLGQGPEFLIYFQGTGAADDSGLPNDRFFAVRPEGSVSTLKIQRTERGDSAVYLCASGQGHGANVLTFGAGSRLTVL.

V is TRBV28 and J is TRBJ1-4; 8 nucleotides line up with TRBD1. V lost 7 bases, J lost 8 bases, and 15 bases stayed unmatched. The germline V gene has CDR1 MDHEN and CDR2 SYDVKM. The CDR3 runs 16 residues. The CDR3 loop is CASTFRRNRGEEKLFF. The CDR3 region has the DNA TGTGCCAGCACCTTTCGACGGAACAGGGGGGAGGAAAAACTGTTTTTT.

V is TRBV19 and J is TRBJ2-7, with 9 nucleotides matching TRBD1. The CDR3 is 15 amino acids. J gave up 3 bases and V 0 bases, and 3 bases lay outside the gene matches. The germline V gene encodes CDR1 LNHDA and CDR2 SQIVND (reference sequence). DNA for the CDR3: TGTGCCAGTAGTATAGACGGACAGGGGTACTACGAGCAGTACTTC. Its translation: CASSIDGQGYYEQYF.